A selection of T cell receptor beta chains follows, all from one sample in a study of control samples from healthy donors and cancer patients. Clones were sequenced by immunoSEQ multiplex PCR, and TCRdb holds only the in-frame ones, with some missing. The sample carries around 130,000 clones, around 93% recorded once. The sample was blood. The receptors here all came from a man in his late teens or twenties in good health. Both conserved end residues are part of each CDR3. A D gene is named only where the DNA matches it firmly. Where a row states a size, it is once, few, many or the class of an expanded clone; other rows omit it.

>NA|NA|TRBV4-2|TRBJ1-2
CASSQDSSGVYGYTF
TGTGCCAGCAGCCAAGATTCAAGCGGGGTCTATGGCTACACCTTC
>NA|NA|TRBV10-1|TRBJ1-1
CASSEDRLNTEAFF
TGCGCCAGCAGTGAGGACAGGTTGAACACTGAAGCTTTCTTT
>NA|TRBD1|TRBV7-9|TRBJ2-1
CASSAPGQANEQFF
TGTGCCAGCAGCGCGCCGGGACAGGCTAATGAGCAGTTCTTC
>NA|NA|TRBV12-5|TRBJ2-3
CASSPGVSGTDTQYF
TGTGCTAGCTCCCCGGGGGTGTCGGGCACAGATACGCAGTATTTT
>NA|NA|TRBV29-1|TRBJ2-7
CSVEGRVSNEQYF
TGCAGCGTTGAAGGTCGGGTTTCAAACGAGCAGTACTTC
>NA|NA|TRBV4-2|TRBJ2-1
CASSQDGRNEQFF
TGTGCCAGCAGCCAAGATGGGAGGAATGAGCAGTTCTTC
>NA|NA|TRBV27|TRBJ2-1
CASSSRGAWPYGQFF
TGTGCCAGCAGTTCGCGGGGAGCTTGGCCCTATGGGCAGTTCTTC
>once|NA|TRBV19|TRBJ2-7
CASSSWGDNEQYF
TGTGCCAGTAGTAGCTGGGGCGACAACGAGCAGTACTTC
>NA|NA|TRBV29-1|TRBJ2-5
CSVPDNHQETQYF
TGCAGCGTGCCTGACAACCACCAAGAGACCCAGTACTTC
>NA|NA|TRBV9|TRBJ2-7
CASSSETDDYEQYF
TGTGCCAGCAGTTCTGAGACCGACGACTACGAGCAGTACTTC
>NA|NA|TRBV28|TRBJ1-6
CASSPVPGLLHF
TGTGCCAGCAGCCCTGTACCGGGTCTCCTCCACTTT
>NA|NA|TRBV7-9|TRBJ2-7
CASSHFTDRRAYEQYF
TGTGCCAGCAGCCATTTCACGGACCGACGGGCTTACGAGCAGTACTTC
>NA|NA|TRBV5-6|TRBJ1-1
CASSLVSLTEAFF
TGTGCCAGCAGCTTGGTGTCTCTCACTGAAGCTTTCTTT
>NA|NA|TRBV2|TRBJ1-1
CASSESANTEAFF
TGTGCCAGCAGTGAATCAGCGAACACTGAAGCTTTCTTT
>NA|TRBD2|TRBV7-3|TRBJ2-5
CASSFNMSLAGTIEETQYF
TGTGCCAGCAGCTTTAACATGTCGCTAGCGGGGACCATAGAAGAGACCCAGTACTTC
>NA|TRBD2|TRBV6-6|TRBJ2-1
CASSLLAGSYNEQFF
TGTGCCAGCAGTTTACTAGCGGGCTCCTACAATGAGCAGTTCTTC
>NA|TRBD1|TRBV6-2/TRBV6-3|TRBJ2-7
CASSYLDRAAARF
TGTGCCAGCAGTTACCTGGACAGGGCCGCCGCCCGATTC
>NA|NA|TRBV9|TRBJ2-1
CASSPGPAILSSYNEQFF
TGTGCCAGCAGTCCGGGACCAGCAATTTTAAGCTCCTACAATGAGCAGTTCTTC
>NA|NA|TRBV30|TRBJ2-1
CAWSPPGGTHEQFF
TGTGCCTGGAGTCCGCCTGGTGGAACCCATGAGCAGTTCTTC
>NA|TRBD1|TRBV10-1|TRBJ1-5
CASSGQGSQPQHF
TGCGCCAGCAGTGGACAGGGCAGTCAGCCCCAGCATTTT
>NA|TRBD1|TRBV19|TRBJ1-2
CASTKGEGAYGYTF
TGTGCCAGTACCAAAGGGGAGGGGGCTTATGGCTACACCTTC
>NA|TRBD1|TRBV9|TRBJ2-3
CASSTATGALADTQYF
TGTGCCAGCAGCACCGCGACAGGGGCCCTCGCAGATACGCAGTATTTT
>NA|NA|TRBV6-4|TRBJ1-1
CASSAGANTEAFF
TGTGCCAGCAGTGCAGGGGCTAACACTGAAGCTTTCTTT
>NA|NA|TRBV27|TRBJ2-3
CASSLRLHTDTQYF
TGTGCCAGCAGTCTCCGGCTCCACACAGATACGCAGTATTTT
>NA|TRBD2|TRBV4-1|TRBJ2-5
CASSQDLAGARETQYF
TGCGCCAGCAGCCAAGATCTAGCGGGGGCCCGGGAGACCCAGTACTTC
>NA|TRBD1|TRBV6-5|TRBJ1-4
CASSQTGGGEKLFF
TGTGCCAGCAGTCAAACAGGGGGTGGGGAAAAACTGTTTTTT
>few|NA|TRBV6-1|TRBJ1-6
CASSGRLGQTLGSPLHF
TGTGCCAGCAGTGGTCGATTAGGACAGACTCTGGGATCACCCCTCCACTTT
>NA|NA|TRBV5-4|TRBJ1-1
CASSSDPNTEAFF
TGTGCCAGCAGCTCCGACCCGAACACTGAAGCTTTCTTT
>NA|NA|TRBV6-5|TRBJ2-7
CASRQGTYEQYF
TGTGCCAGCAGACAGGGAACCTACGAGCAGTACTTC
>NA|NA|TRBV12-3/TRBV12-4|TRBJ1-5
CASSGSGHQPQHF
TGTGCCAGCAGTGGGTCAGGGCATCAGCCCCAGCATTTT
>NA|TRBD1|TRBV18|TRBJ1-1
CASSPRDRSMNTEAFF
TGTGCCAGCTCACCTAGGGACAGATCTATGAACACTGAAGCTTTCTTT
>NA|NA|TRBV2|TRBJ1-5
CASSEAEGESQPQHF
TGTGCCAGCAGTGAAGCAGAAGGGGAGAGCCAGCCCCAGCATTTT
>NA|NA|TRBV9|TRBJ1-1
CASSVRAANTEAFF
TGTGCCAGCAGCGTAAGAGCGGCGAACACTGAAGCTTTCTTT
>once|TRBD1|TRBV2|TRBJ1-1
CASTKGLTGGTEAFF
TGTGCCAGCACCAAGGGGCTTACAGGGGGCACTGAAGCTTTCTTT
>once|NA|TRBV5-1|TRBJ2-7
CASGPGGPLEQYF
TGCGCCAGCGGCCCTGGCGGACCTCTCGAGCAGTACTTC
>NA|NA|TRBV28|TRBJ2-7
CASSSDSFYEQYF
TGTGCCAGCAGTTCGGACAGTTTCTACGAGCAGTACTTC
>NA|TRBD2|TRBV9|TRBJ2-1
CASSGGDYDNEQFF
TGTGCCAGCAGCGGGGGGGACTACGACAATGAGCAGTTCTTC
>NA|NA|TRBV24-1|TRBJ2-3
CATSDQGHTQYF
TGTGCCACCAGTGATCAAGGACATACGCAGTATTTT
>once|NA|TRBV9|TRBJ2-7
CASSVEQFDEQYF
TGTGCCAGCAGCGTAGAGCAATTCGACGAGCAGTACTTC
>NA|NA|TRBV29-1|TRBJ2-7
CSVELLGGADEQYF
TGCAGCGTTGAACTCTTGGGGGGGGCTGACGAGCAGTACTTC
>NA|NA|TRBV5-1|TRBJ2-5
CASRLTDGETQYF
TGCGCCAGCAGGTTGACAGATGGGGAGACCCAGTACTTC
>NA|NA|TRBV24-1|TRBJ1-4
CATGRGNEKLFF
TGTGCCACCGGGAGGGGCAATGAAAAACTGTTTTTT
>NA|NA|TRBV2|TRBJ2-1
CASRRGYNEQFF
TGTGCCAGTCGACGAGGGTACAATGAGCAGTTCTTC
>NA|TRBD1|TRBV5-6|TRBJ1-2
CASSPQGEIGYTF
TGTGCCAGCAGCCCCCAGGGGGAAATTGGCTACACCTTC
>NA|TRBD2|TRBV30|TRBJ2-1
CAFTERGLTYNEQFF
TGTGCCTTTACGGAGCGGGGCCTAACCTACAATGAGCAGTTCTTC
>NA|TRBD1|TRBV6-5|TRBJ1-2
CASTTSEQGTGGYTF
TGTGCCAGCACCACGTCGGAACAGGGGACGGGAGGCTACACCTTC
>NA|NA|TRBV3-1/TRBV3-2|TRBJ1-1
CASSQRTEAFF
TGTGCCAGCAGCCAACGTACTGAAGCTTTCTTT
>NA|TRBD1|TRBV7-9|TRBJ2-5
CASSPRGQGETQYF
TGTGCCAGCAGCCCACGGGGACAGGGGGAGACCCAGTACTTC
>NA|NA|TRBV11-2|TRBJ1-4
CASSLVPREANEKLFF
TGTGCCAGCAGCTTAGTCCCCCGGGAGGCTAATGAAAAACTGTTTTTT
>few|NA|TRBV15|TRBJ2-3
CATSRGESDTQYF
TGTGCCACCAGCAGAGGGGAGTCAGATACGCAGTATTTT
>NA|TRBD2|TRBV5-4|TRBJ2-3
CASSSGLALGTDTQYF
TGTGCCAGCAGCTCGGGACTAGCGTTGGGCACAGATACGCAGTATTTT